Below are 21 T cell receptor beta chains sequenced from a single sample in a study of T-cell reconstitution after alpha-beta-depleted transplantation in children. During its preparation, the TCRbeta library received unique molecular identifiers. TCRdb called the PCR reads again in MiXCR, with one record for every CDR3 protein. The repertoire has roughly 350,000 distinct CDR3 sequences, about a tenth of them found once; the top ten carry less than 2.5%. The sample in question was PBMCs from the stem cell graft donor, obtained from the stem cell graft. The source is a human donor who donated a stem cell graft to a child with acute lymphoblastic leukemia.

This clonotype has a count of ten or more. The rearrangement joins TRBV20-1 to TRBJ2-1; perhaps TRBD2 as D (6 bases). CDR1 and CDR2 from the germline V gene are DFQATT and SNEGSKA (reference sequence). The CDR3 covers 11 residues. V shed 2 bases and J shed 9 bases, with 8 bases lying between them. Here the CDR3 reads CSARMGGEQFF. The CDR3 DNA is TGCAGTGCTAGAATGGGGGGTGAGCAGTTCTTC.

The chain combines TRBV4-1 with TRBJ2-1; 7 nucleotides line up with TRBD2. Germline assignment: CDR1 MGHRA and CDR2 YSYEKL. The V and J ends lost 0 bases and 2 bases, in that order; junction bases with no gene match: 4. The CDR3 is made up of 16 amino acids. The CDR3 region has the DNA TGCGCCAGCAGCCAAGAAGCGGGAAGGGCCTACAATGAGCAGTTCTTC. This translates into CASSQEAGRAYNEQFF.

The chain is built from TRBV7-9 and TRBJ2-2; no reliable D call. The CDR3 runs to 14 residues. V gave up 4 bases and J gave up 3 bases, with 9 bases separating them. In germline, CDR1 is SEHNR, CDR2 FQNEAQ (reference sequence). CDR3 in amino acids: CASSSKTHTGELFF. DNA of the CDR3: TGTGCCAGCAGCTCCAAGACCCACACCGGGGAGCTGTTTTTT.

This clonotype was picked up many times. The V call is TRBV12-3 or TRBV12-4, the J call TRBJ2-7; TRBD2 matches 13 bases. Trimming took 3 bases from V and 5 from J; bases not matched to a gene: 4. The CDR3 runs to 15 residues. The CDR3 nucleotides read TGTGCCAGCAGTTTCCGGACTAGCGGGAGCAACGAGCAGTACTTC. This sequence encodes CASSFRTSGSNEQYF.

This rearrangement joins TRBV5-6 to TRBJ2-4, with TRBD1 as a possible D gene (6 bases). V was trimmed by 3 bases and J by 7 bases, leaving 11 bases between them. This CDR3 has 13 amino acids. Germline CDR1 and CDR2: SGHDT and YYEEEE. CDR3 bases: TGTGCCAGCAGCTCAACAGGGCGGAACATTCAGTACTTC. Its translation: CASSSTGRNIQYF.

The chain combines TRBV13 with TRBJ2-5; 8 nucleotides line up with TRBD1. Germline CDR1 PRHDT, CDR2 FYEKMQ (reference sequence). V dropped 5 bases and J dropped 5; count of bases not matched to a gene: 7. The CDR3 has 14 residues. The CDR3 spells CASSPGDRQETQYF. The CDR3 nucleotides are TGTGCCAGCAGCCCCGGGGACAGGCAGGAGACCCAGTACTTC.

The sample holds many counts of this clonotype. The chain joins TRBV6-1 to TRBJ2-1, with D possibly TRBD1 on 7 matching bases. Germline CDR1 reads MNHNS; CDR2 reads SASEGT. This CDR3 region has 17 residues. V was shortened by 5 bases and J by 3 bases, with 20 bases between the two germline ends. In DNA, the CDR3 is TGTGCCAGCAGTCGCAGGGGGGTGGGGAATATCTACAATGAGCAGTTCTTC. This translates into CASSRRGVGNIYNEQFF.

This clonotype turned up a few times. The rearrangement links TRBV4-2 to TRBJ2-7, with a possible D match to TRBD2 (6 bases). The length of the CDR3 is 17 residues. Trimming pared 0 bases from V and 3 bases from J, leaving 18 bases between. Germline V CDR1 and CDR2: LGHNA, YNFKEQ. The CDR3 is CASSQERVLAEGYEQYF. The CDR3 nucleotides are TGTGCCAGCAGCCAAGAAAGAGTTTTGGCGGAGGGCTACGAGCAGTACTTC.

In this sample, this clonotype turned up a few times. The chain recombines TRBV7-2 with TRBJ1-5, with D unclear. Trimming took 2 bases from V and 2 from J, leaving 16 bases between them. The germline gives CDR1 SGHTA, CDR2 FQGNSA. CDR3 length: 17 residues. The CDR3 bases are TGTGCCAGCAGCTTACGGCGCGCAGATGATGGCAATCAGCCCCAGCATTTT. Translating gives CASSLRRADDGNQPQHF.

The chain recombines TRBV12-3 or TRBV12-4 with TRBJ2-1; D not certain. The V gene lost 2 bases and the J gene lost 0 bases, with 8 bases spanning the gap. The CDR3 length is 15 residues. CDR3 loop: CASSLRPSSYNEQFF. CDR3 coding DNA: TGTGCCAGCAGTTTAAGGCCGAGCTCCTACAATGAGCAGTTCTTC.

The chain employs TRBV5-1 and TRBJ2-1; D is unresolved. V lost 0 bases and J 0 bases, leaving 10 bases between the germline ends. This CDR3 is built from 16 residues. Germline V gene data show CDR1 as SGHRS and CDR2 as YFSETQ. Here the CDR3 reads CASSLGHSSSYNEQFF. In nucleotides, the CDR3 is TGCGCCAGCAGCTTGGGCCACTCTAGCTCCTACAATGAGCAGTTCTTC.

This clonotype came up a few times. The chain couples TRBV7-9 to TRBJ2-3; D unresolved. The germline V and J ends were trimmed by 9 bases and 0 bases, with 10 bases remaining between them. Germline V gene sequence: CDR1 SEHNR, CDR2 FQNEAQ (reference sequence). CDR3 length: 13 amino acids. In nucleotides, the CDR3 is TGTGCCAGGTCCGACGGTAGCACAGATACGCAGTATTTT. Its protein is CARSDGSTDTQYF. Together with reference TRBV7-9 and TRBJ2-3, the CDR3 gives the full variable domain: DTGVSQNPRHKITKRGQNVTFRCDPISEHNRLYWYRQTLGQGPEFLTYFQNEAQLEKSRLLSDRFSAERPKGSFSTLEIQRTEQGDSAMYLCARSDGSTDTQYFGPGTRLTVL.

The J gene is TRBJ2-7, the V gene TRBV27; D tentatively reads TRBD1 or TRBD2 (5 bases each). Trimming took 5 bases from V and 5 from J, leaving 13 bases between them. Germline V gene sequence: CDR1 MNHEY, CDR2 SMNVEV (reference sequence). This CDR3 region has 13 residues. CDR3 nucleotide sequence: TGTGCCAGCAGTGTTATGTGGGGGAACGAGCAGTACTTC. It codes for CASSVMWGNEQYF.

The chain couples TRBV12-3 or TRBV12-4 to TRBJ1-5; 11 bases align to TRBD1. Trimming took 5 bases from V and 7 from J; bases not matched to a gene: 4. The CDR3 length is 14 residues. The CDR3 is CASSGTGGSQPQHF. The CDR3 DNA is TGTGCCAGCAGTGGGACAGGGGGTAGCCAGCCCCAGCATTTT.

This clonotype was detected a few times. The V and J genes are TRBV12-3 or TRBV12-4 and TRBJ2-2, with D perhaps matching TRBD2 (5 bases). The CDR3 is 13 residues long. V was pared by 6 bases and J by 1 base, with 6 bases between. The CDR3 loop reads CASRAGNTGELFF. The CDR3 nucleotides read TGTGCCAGCAGGGCGGGGAACACCGGGGAGCTGTTTTTT.

This clonotype was seen more than once but under ten times. The CDR3 loop is CASSFPPRLETQYF. The CDR3 bases are TGTGCCAGCAGTTTCCCCCCGCGCTTGGAGACCCAGTACTTC. This rearrangement joins TRBV12-3 or TRBV12-4 to TRBJ2-5; D remains unclear. Trimming left V 3 bases short and J 5 bases short, with 13 bases between. This CDR3 region has 14 residues.

In the case of this clonotype: At one of its ends the junction is not consistent with the germline gene, which may arise from a read error. The rearrangement links TRBV7-9 to TRBJ2-1; D remains unclear. Germline lookup yields CDR1 SEHNR and CDR2 FQNEAQ (reference sequence). This CDR3 contains 11 residues. CDR3 residues: CASSLGPLFNF. The CDR3 nucleotides are TGTGCCAGCAGCTTAGGTCCGTTATTCAACTTC.

In its sample, this clonotype was seen a few times. V is TRBV29-1 and J is TRBJ2-7; D call uncertain. V lost 6 bases and J lost 2, with 11 bases in between. CDR3 length equals 12 residues. In germline, CDR1 is SQVTM, CDR2 ANQGSEA. This chain's CDR3 is CSVGKQTYEQYF. CDR3 nucleotides: TGCAGCGTAGGGAAACAAACCTACGAGCAGTACTTC.

The chain combines TRBV27 with TRBJ2-1, with TRBD2 identical over 11 bases. CDR1 is MNHEY and CDR2 is SMNVEV in the germline V gene (reference sequence). The V segment lost 4 bases and the J segment 4 bases; nucleotides outside the gene matches: 9. The CDR3 length is 17 residues. This CDR3 is CASSSFSGRAKYNEQFF. Here the CDR3 DNA reads TGTGCCAGCAGTTCCTTTAGCGGGAGGGCCAAGTACAATGAGCAGTTCTTC.

This chain uses TRBV4-2 with TRBJ2-7; 10 bases line up with TRBD2. The CDR3 has 16 residues. The germline V gene has CDR1 LGHNA and CDR2 YNFKEQ. Losses at the gene ends were 3 bases for V and 0 bases for J; bases not matched to a gene: 5. The CDR3 coding sequence is TGTGCCAGCAGCCACGGACTAGCGGAAAACTCCTACGAGCAGTACTTC. Translating it yields CASSHGLAENSYEQYF.

This clonotype appeared a few times. The CDR3 reads CASSQDDRPPYEQYF. CDR3 DNA sequence: TGTGCCAGCAGCCAAGATGACAGGCCCCCCTACGAGCAGTACTTC. The genes are TRBV14 and TRBJ2-7, with D perhaps TRBD1 (6 bases). Germline assignment: CDR1 SGHDN and CDR2 FVKESK. Trimming took 0 bases from V and 2 from J, leaving 11 bases between them. There are 15 residues in the CDR3.